The clone carrying this T cell receptor beta chain was seen many times. The antigen is not known. Germline V gene data show CDR1 as SGHTA and CDR2 as FQGNSA. The V gene lost 3 bases and the J gene lost 2 bases, with 8 bases spanning the gap. This CDR3 spans 13 amino acids. These data come from a study of T cell repertoires in cytomegalovirus infection. About the research overall: Recently identified HLA-C-restricted and well-studied HLA-B-restricted CMV epitopes were used. Both CMV infection and a matching HLA type were indicated by public TCR beta signatures. Whole-study findings and limits: HLA-C-restricted CMV-specific TCR beta clonotypes were dominant in the ex vivo response. CMV carriers having the relevant HLA were flagged by cumulative public TCR beta family frequency.

TCRdb re-called the reads through MiXCR, storing one row per CDR3 protein. Counted here are just over 450,000 distinct CDR3 sequences, roughly 46% occurring once; the ten biggest clones make up 35% to 50%. Sequencing was performed on cultured PBMCs, taken from culture after CMV antigen stimulation. The clonotype was recovered from a human donor in good health (CMV status not recorded). Some clones in this sample may be carry-over from other donors' samples. This chain links TRBV7-2 with TRBJ2-7; tentative D call: TRBD1 (6 bases). The CDR3: CASSLTGPYEQYF. DNA for the CDR3: TGTGCCAGCAGCTTGACAGGCCCCTACGAGCAGTACTTC.